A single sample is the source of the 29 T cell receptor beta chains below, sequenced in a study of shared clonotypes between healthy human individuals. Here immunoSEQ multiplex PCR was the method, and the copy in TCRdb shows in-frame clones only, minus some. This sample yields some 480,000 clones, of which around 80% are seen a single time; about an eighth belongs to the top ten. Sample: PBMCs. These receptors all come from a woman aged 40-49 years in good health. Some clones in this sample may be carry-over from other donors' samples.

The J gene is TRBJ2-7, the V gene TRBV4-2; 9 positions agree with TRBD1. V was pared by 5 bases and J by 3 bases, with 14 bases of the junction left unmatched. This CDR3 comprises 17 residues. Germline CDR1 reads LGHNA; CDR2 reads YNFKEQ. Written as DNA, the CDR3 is TGTGCCAGCAGCGCGGAACCGGACAGGGGATTTGGCTACGAGCAGTACTTC. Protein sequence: CASSAEPDRGFGYEQYF.

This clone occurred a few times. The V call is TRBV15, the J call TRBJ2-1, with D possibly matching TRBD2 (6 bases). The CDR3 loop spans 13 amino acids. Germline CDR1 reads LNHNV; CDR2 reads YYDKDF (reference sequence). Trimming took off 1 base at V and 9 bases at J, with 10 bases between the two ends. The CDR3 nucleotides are TGTGCCACCAGCAGAGCCGGGGGTCCTGAGCAGTTCTTC. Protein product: CATSRAGGPEQFF.

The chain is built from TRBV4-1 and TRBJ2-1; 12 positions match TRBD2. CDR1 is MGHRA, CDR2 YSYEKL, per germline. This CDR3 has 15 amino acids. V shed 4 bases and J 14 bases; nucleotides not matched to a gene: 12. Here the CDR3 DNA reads TGCGCCAGCAGCCGTACCGGGACTAGCGGGCCAGCGGAGTTCTTC. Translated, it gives CASSRTGTSGPAEFF.

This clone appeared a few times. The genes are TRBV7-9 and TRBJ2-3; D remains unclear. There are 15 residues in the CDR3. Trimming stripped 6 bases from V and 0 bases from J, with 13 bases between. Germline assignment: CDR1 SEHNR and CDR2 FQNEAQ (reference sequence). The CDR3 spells CASRPATTSTDTQYF. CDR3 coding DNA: TGTGCCAGCAGGCCCGCGACAACTAGCACAGATACGCAGTATTTT.

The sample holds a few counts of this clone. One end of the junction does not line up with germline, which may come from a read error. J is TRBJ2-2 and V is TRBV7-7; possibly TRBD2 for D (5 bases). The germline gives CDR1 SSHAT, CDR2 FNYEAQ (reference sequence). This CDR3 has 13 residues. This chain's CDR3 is CASSLARDGELFF. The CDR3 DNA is TGTGCTAGCAGCTTAGCGAGGGATGGGGAGCTGTTTTTT.

Written as DNA, the CDR3 is TGTGCCAGCAGCGTAGGTCGGACGTACCATACGCAGTATTTT. Its translation is CASSVGRTYHTQYF. This chain links TRBV9 with TRBJ2-3; D ambiguous. Germline-derived CDR1 and CDR2 are SGDLS and YYNGEE. V lost 0 bases and J lost 7, with 12 bases in between. CDR3 length equals 14 residues. The whole variable domain, filled in from reference TRBV9 and TRBJ2-3, reads DSGVTQTPKHLITATGQRVTLRCSPRSGDLSVYWYQQSLDQGLQFLIQYYNGEERAKGNILERFSAQQFPDLHSELNLSSLELGDSALYFCASSVGRTYHTQYFGPGTRLTVL.

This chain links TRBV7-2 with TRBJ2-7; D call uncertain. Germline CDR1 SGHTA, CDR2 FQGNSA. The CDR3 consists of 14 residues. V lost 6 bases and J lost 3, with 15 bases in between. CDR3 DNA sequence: TGTGCCAGCAGTTTCGAGGTTTTGGGCTACGAGCAGTACTTC. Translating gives CASSFEVLGYEQYF.

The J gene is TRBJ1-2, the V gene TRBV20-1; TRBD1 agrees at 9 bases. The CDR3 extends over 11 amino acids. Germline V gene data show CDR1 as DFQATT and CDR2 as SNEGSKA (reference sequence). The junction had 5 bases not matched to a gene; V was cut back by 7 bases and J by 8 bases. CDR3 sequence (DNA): TGCAGTGTTAGGACAGGGGAAGGCTACACCTTC. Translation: CSVRTGEGYTF.

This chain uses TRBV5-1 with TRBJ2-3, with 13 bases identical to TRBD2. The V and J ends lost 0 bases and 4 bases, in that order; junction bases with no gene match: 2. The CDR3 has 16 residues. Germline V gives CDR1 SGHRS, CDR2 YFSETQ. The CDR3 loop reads CASSLVLAGGADTQYF. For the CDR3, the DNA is TGCGCCAGCAGCTTGGTACTAGCGGGAGGGGCAGATACGCAGTATTTT.

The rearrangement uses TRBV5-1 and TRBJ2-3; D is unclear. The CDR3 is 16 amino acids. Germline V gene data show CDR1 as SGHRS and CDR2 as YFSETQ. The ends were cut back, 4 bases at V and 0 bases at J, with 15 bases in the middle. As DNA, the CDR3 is TGCGCCAGCAGCCTATCTCCCTGGCTAAGCACAGATACGCAGTATTTT. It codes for CASSLSPWLSTDTQYF.

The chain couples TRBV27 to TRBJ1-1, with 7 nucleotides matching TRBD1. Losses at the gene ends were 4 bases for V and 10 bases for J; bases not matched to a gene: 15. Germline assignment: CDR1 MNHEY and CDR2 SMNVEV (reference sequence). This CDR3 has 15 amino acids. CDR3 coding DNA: TGTGCCAGCAGTTCCTCGGTCGACCGGGACAGACGAGCTTTCTTT. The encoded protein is CASSSSVDRDRRAFF.

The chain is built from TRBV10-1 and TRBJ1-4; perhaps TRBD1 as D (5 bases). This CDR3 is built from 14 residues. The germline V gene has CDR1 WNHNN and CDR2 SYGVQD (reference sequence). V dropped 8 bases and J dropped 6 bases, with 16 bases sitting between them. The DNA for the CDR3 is TGCGCCAGCCCTGGGACCGTTCCTGATGAAAAACTGTTTTTT. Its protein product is CASPGTVPDEKLFF.

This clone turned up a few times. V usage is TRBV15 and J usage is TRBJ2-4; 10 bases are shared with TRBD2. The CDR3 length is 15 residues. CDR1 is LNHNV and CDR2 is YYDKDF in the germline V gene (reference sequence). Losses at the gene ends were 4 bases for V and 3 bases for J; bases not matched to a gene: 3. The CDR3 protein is CATSTRTSGKNIQYF. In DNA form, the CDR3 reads TGTGCCACCAGCACCCGGACTAGCGGCAAAAACATTCAGTACTTC.

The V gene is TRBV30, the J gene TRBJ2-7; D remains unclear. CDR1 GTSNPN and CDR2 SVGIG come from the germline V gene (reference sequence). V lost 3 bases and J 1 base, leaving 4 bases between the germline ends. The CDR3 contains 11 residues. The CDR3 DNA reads TGTGCCTGGAGGCGATCCTACGAGCAGTACTTC. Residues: CAWRRSYEQYF.

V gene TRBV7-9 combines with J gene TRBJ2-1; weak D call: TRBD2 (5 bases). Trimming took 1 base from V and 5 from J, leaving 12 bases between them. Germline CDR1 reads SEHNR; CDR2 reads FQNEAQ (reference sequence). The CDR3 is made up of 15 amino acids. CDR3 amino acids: CASSLVESGHNEQFF. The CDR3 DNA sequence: TGTGCCAGCAGCTTAGTGGAAAGCGGACACAATGAGCAGTTCTTC.

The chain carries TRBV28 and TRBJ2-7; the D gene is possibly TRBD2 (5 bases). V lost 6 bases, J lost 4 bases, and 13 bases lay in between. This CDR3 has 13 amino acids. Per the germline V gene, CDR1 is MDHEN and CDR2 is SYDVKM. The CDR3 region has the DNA TGTGCCAGCAGACCCACTAGGAAATACGAGCAGTACTTC. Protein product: CASRPTRKYEQYF.

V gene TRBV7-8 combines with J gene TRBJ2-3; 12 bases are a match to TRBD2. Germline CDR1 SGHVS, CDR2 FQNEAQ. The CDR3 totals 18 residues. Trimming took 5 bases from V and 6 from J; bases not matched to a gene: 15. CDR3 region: CASSTRLAGEGITDTQYF. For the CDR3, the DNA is TGTGCCAGCAGCACAAGACTAGCGGGAGAGGGAATAACCGATACGCAGTATTTT.

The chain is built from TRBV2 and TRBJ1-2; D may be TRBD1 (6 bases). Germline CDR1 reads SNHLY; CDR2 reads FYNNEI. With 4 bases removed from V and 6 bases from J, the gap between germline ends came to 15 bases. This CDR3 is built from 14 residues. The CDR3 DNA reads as TGTGCCAGCAGTGGTAGTTGGGCAGGGGATGGCTACACCTTC. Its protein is CASSGSWAGDGYTF.

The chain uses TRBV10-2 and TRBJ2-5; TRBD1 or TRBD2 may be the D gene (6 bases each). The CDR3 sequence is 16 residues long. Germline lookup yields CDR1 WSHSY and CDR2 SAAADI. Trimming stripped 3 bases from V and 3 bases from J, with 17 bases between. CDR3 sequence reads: CASSDKAGRGEETQYF. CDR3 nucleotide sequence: TGCGCCAGCAGTGACAAGGCAGGAAGGGGGGAAGAGACCCAGTACTTC.

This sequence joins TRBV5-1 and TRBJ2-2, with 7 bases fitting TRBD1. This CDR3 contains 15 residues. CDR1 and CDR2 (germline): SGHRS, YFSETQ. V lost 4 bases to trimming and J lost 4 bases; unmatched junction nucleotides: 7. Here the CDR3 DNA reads TGCGCCAGCAGCGGGGACAGCCCGGGCACCGGGGAGCTGTTTTTT. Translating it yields CASSGDSPGTGELFF.

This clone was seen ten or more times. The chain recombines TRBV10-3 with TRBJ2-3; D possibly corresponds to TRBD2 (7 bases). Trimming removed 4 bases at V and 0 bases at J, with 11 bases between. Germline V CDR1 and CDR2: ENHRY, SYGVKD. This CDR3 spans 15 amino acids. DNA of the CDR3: TGTGCCATCAGTGCAAAGGGGGGGAGCACAGATACGCAGTATTTT. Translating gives CAISAKGGSTDTQYF.

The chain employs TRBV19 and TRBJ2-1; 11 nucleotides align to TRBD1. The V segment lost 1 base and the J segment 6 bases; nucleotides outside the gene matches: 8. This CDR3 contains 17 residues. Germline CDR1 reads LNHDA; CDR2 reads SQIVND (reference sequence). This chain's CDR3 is CASSIGWGQGVSNEQFF. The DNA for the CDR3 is TGTGCCAGTAGTATAGGGTGGGGACAGGGGGTTTCCAATGAGCAGTTCTTC.

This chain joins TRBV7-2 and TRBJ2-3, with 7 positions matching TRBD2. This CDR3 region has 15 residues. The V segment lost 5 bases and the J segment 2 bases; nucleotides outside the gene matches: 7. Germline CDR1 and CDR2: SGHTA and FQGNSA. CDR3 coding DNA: TGTGCCAGCAGCCCGTCTAGCGGATACACAGATACGCAGTATTTT. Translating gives CASSPSSGYTDTQYF.

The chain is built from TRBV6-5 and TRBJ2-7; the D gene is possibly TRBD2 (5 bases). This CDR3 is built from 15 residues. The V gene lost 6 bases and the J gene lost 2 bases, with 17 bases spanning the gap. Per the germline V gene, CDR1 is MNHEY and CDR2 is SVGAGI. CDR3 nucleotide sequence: TGTGCCAGCAGACCCCGGGATATAGGTCCCTACGAGCAGTACTTC. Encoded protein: CASRPRDIGPYEQYF.

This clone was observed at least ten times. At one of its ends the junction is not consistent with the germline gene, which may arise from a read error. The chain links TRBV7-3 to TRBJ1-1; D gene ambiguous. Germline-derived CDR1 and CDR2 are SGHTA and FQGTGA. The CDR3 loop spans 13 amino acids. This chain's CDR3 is CASSLTPNTEAFF. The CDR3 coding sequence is TGTGCCAGCAGCCTAACTCCGAACACTGAAGCTTTCTTT.

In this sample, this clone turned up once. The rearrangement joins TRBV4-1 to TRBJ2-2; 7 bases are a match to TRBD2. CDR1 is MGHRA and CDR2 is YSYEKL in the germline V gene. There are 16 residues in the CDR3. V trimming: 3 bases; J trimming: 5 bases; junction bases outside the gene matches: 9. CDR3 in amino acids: CASSHPLLAETGELFF. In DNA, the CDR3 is TGCGCCAGCAGCCATCCATTGCTAGCGGAGACCGGGGAGCTGTTTTTT.

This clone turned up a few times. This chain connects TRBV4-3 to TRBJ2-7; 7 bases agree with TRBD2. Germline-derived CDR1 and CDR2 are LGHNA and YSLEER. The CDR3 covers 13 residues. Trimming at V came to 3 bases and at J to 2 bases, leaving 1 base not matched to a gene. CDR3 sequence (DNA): TGCGCCAGCAGCCACGGACTAGCCTACGAGCAGTACTTC. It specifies CASSHGLAYEQYF.

The CDR3 is CASSITTGPAFF. CDR3 sequence (DNA): TGTGCCAGCAGCATAACAACAGGGCCAGCTTTCTTT. This chain links TRBV7-9 with TRBJ1-1; tentatively, D is TRBD1 (6 bases). The germline CDR1 and CDR2 sequences are SEHNR and FQNEAQ (reference sequence). The V end lost 5 bases, the J end lost 10 bases, and 14 bases lay between the germline ends. The CDR3 consists of 12 residues.

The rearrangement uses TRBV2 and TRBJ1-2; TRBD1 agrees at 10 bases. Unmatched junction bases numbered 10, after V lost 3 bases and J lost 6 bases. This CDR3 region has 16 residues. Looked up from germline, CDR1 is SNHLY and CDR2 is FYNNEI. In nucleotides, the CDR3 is TGTGCCAGCAGTGAGGACAGGGGGTTGGGGGGCCATGGCTACACCTTC. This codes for CASSEDRGLGGHGYTF. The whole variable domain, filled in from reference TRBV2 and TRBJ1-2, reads EPEVTQTPSHQVTQMGQEVILRCVPISNHLYFYWYRQILGQKVEFLVSFYNNEISEKSEIFDDQFSVERPDGSNFTLKIRSTKLEDSAMYFCASSEDRGLGGHGYTFGSGTRLTVV.